A selection of T cell receptor beta chains follows, all from one sample in a study of blood T cells in healthy people across ages. MiXCR, applied by TCRdb to the 5' RACE reads, yields one record per CDR3 protein. The sample carries 650,000 to 1,000,000 distinct CDR3 sequences, roughly 40% recorded once. The sample was blood. The receptors originated from a man aged 18 to 29 in good health. Both conserved end residues are part of each CDR3. A D gene is named only where the DNA matches it firmly. Expanded clones are given a class, and other clones once, few, many or no size at all.

CDR3: CATSDRDQETQYF; DNA: TGTGCCACGTCGGACAGGGACCAAGAGACCCAGTACTTC; D: TRBD1; V: TRBV24-1; J: TRBJ2-5; size: many
CDR3: CASRGGTGMYNEQYF; DNA: TGTGCCAGCAGGGGCGGGACAGGGATGTACAATGAGCAGTACTTC; D: TRBD1; V: TRBV12-3/TRBV12-4; J: TRBJ2-7; size: -
CDR3: CASSARKTIEGADTQYF; DNA: TGTGCCAGCAGCGCCCGAAAAACAATCGAGGGGGCAGATACGCAGTATTTT; D: -; V: TRBV9; J: TRBJ2-3; size: -
CDR3: CASSSLKDQGTQYF; DNA: TGTGCCAGCAGCTCCTTAAAAGACCAAGGGACCCAGTACTTC; D: -; V: TRBV7-8; J: TRBJ2-5; size: -
CDR3: CASSVSQYNEKLFF; DNA: TGTGCCAGCAGCGTAAGCCAGTATAATGAAAAACTGTTTTTT; D: -; V: TRBV9; J: TRBJ1-4; size: few
CDR3: CASSLEMPIGTQYF; DNA: TGTGCCAGCAGTTTAGAGATGCCAATTGGTACGCAGTATTTT; D: -; V: TRBV27; J: TRBJ2-3; size: few
CDR3: CASSLAGASSPNYGHTF; DNA: TGCGCCAGCAGCTTGGCGGGGGCCTCATCCCCTAACTATGGCCACACCTTC; D: -; V: TRBV5-1; J: TRBJ1-2; size: once
CDR3: CASSTGVANEQFF; DNA: TGTGCCAGTAGTACAGGGGTTGCTAATGAGCAGTTCTTC; D: -; V: TRBV19; J: TRBJ2-1; size: many
CDR3: CAGSQKDRGLLYYGYTF; DNA: TGCGCCGGCAGCCAGAAGGACAGGGGGCTCCTTTACTATGGCTACACCTTC; D: TRBD1; V: TRBV4-3; J: TRBJ1-2; size: -
CDR3: CASSRDRATNEKLFF; DNA: TGTGCCAGCAGTAGGGACAGGGCAACTAATGAAAAACTGTTTTTT; D: TRBD1; V: TRBV12-3/TRBV12-4; J: TRBJ1-4; size: many
CDR3: CAISEYADPNTGELFF; DNA: TGTGCCATCAGTGAGTATGCGGATCCGAACACCGGGGAGCTGTTTTTT; D: -; V: TRBV10-3; J: TRBJ2-2; size: -
CDR3: CASSLSGGTNEKLFF; DNA: TGCGCCAGCAGCTTGTCAGGTGGCACTAATGAAAAACTGTTTTTT; D: -; V: TRBV5-1; J: TRBJ1-4; size: few
CDR3: CSAREGSYEQYF; DNA: TGCAGTGCTAGAGAGGGGTCCTACGAGCAGTACTTC; D: -; V: TRBV20-1; J: TRBJ2-7; size: few
CDR3: CATSDAAEVTDGYTF; DNA: TGTGCCACCAGTGACGCGGCGGAGGTTACGGATGGCTACACCTTC; D: -; V: TRBV24-1; J: TRBJ1-2; size: -
CDR3: CASSQDLGASGHRYEQYF; DNA: TGTGCCAGCAGCCAAGATCTAGGGGCTAGCGGACACCGCTACGAGCAGTACTTC; D: TRBD2; V: TRBV3-1; J: TRBJ2-7; size: once
CDR3: CVSSFRVIAKNIQYF; DNA: TGTGTCAGCAGCTTTCGAGTCATAGCCAAAAACATTCAGTACTTC; D: -; V: TRBV5-5; J: TRBJ2-4; size: -
CDR3: CAVGLREAFF; DNA: TGTGCCGTCGGTCTGAGGGAAGCTTTCTTT; D: -; V: TRBV12-3/TRBV12-4; J: TRBJ1-1; size: few
CDR3: CASSFRTIPKGTQYF; DNA: TGTGCCAGCAGTTTCCGCACAATACCGAAAGGTACGCAGTATTTT; D: -; V: TRBV12-3/TRBV12-4; J: TRBJ2-3; size: -
CDR3: CASSQGTGMGNGQFF; DNA: TGTGCCAGCAGCCAAGGGACAGGGATGGGCAATGGGCAGTTCTTC; D: TRBD1; V: TRBV14; J: TRBJ2-1; size: -
CDR3: CASSLTGDTYNEQFF; DNA: TGCGCCAGCAGCTTGACAGGCGACACCTACAATGAGCAGTTCTTC; D: -; V: TRBV5-1; J: TRBJ2-1; size: many
CDR3: CASSPPAPGQTNTGELFF; DNA: TGTGCCAGCAGTCCCCCAGCCCCGGGGCAGACGAACACCGGGGAGCTGTTTTTT; D: -; V: TRBV6-1; J: TRBJ2-2; size: -
CDR3: CASSWDRDRHSYEQYF; DNA: TGCGCCAGCAGCTGGGACCGGGACAGACACTCCTACGAGCAGTACTTC; D: TRBD1; V: TRBV5-1; J: TRBJ2-7; size: -
CDR3: CSARDPPGTEQYF; DNA: TGCAGTGCTAGAGACCCCCCCGGGACTGAGCAGTACTTC; D: -; V: TRBV20-1; J: TRBJ2-7; size: -
CDR3: CASSLTSGQDTQYF; DNA: TGTGCCAGCAGCTTAACCAGCGGGCAAGATACGCAGTATTTT; D: -; V: TRBV12-3/TRBV12-4; J: TRBJ2-3; size: many
CDR3: CASSPEEGSSYNEQYF; DNA: TGCGCCAGCAGCCCGGAAGAGGGGAGCTCCTACAATGAGCAGTACTTC; D: -; V: TRBV5-1; J: TRBJ2-7; size: -
CDR3: CATSADTQYF; DNA: TGTGCCACCAGTGCCGATACGCAGTATTTT; D: -; V: TRBV24-1; J: TRBJ2-3; size: many
CDR3: CAISLKQNTEAFF; DNA: TGTGCCATCAGTCTAAAACAGAACACTGAAGCTTTCTTT; D: -; V: TRBV10-3; J: TRBJ1-1; size: -
CDR3: CASSFGTGQSEKLFF; DNA: TGTGCCAGCAGTTTCGGGACAGGCCAATCTGAAAAACTGTTTTTT; D: TRBD1; V: TRBV28; J: TRBJ1-4; size: -
CDR3: CASSRLQESSYNSPLHF; DNA: TGTGCCAGCAGCCGCCTACAGGAGAGCTCCTATAATTCACCCCTCCACTTT; D: -; V: TRBV5-5; J: TRBJ1-6; size: -
CDR3: CAISGANQNIQYF; DNA: TGTGCCATCAGTGGCGCTAATCAAAATATTCAGTACTTC; D: -; V: TRBV10-3; J: TRBJ2-7; size: few
CDR3: CASGEQRNTEAFF; DNA: TGCGCCAGCGGAGAACAGAGGAACACTGAAGCTTTCTTT; D: -; V: TRBV5-1; J: TRBJ1-1; size: -
CDR3: CASSPDMEAFF; DNA: TGTGCCAGCAGCCCGGACATGGAGGCTTTCTTT; D: -; V: TRBV14; J: TRBJ1-1; size: -
CDR3: CASSYSPSYEQYF; DNA: TGTGCCAGCAGTTACTCGCCGAGCTACGAGCAGTACTTC; D: -; V: TRBV6-5; J: TRBJ2-7; size: -
CDR3: CASSQNSGYEQFF; DNA: TGTGCCAGCAGCCAAAATTCGGGGTATGAGCAGTTCTTC; D: -; V: TRBV14; J: TRBJ2-1; size: many
CDR3: CASSFGSGSGSDTQYF; DNA: TGTGCCAGCAGTTTTGGGAGCGGGAGTGGGTCAGATACGCAGTATTTT; D: TRBD2; V: TRBV28; J: TRBJ2-3; size: -
CDR3: CATSDFRAGGTNYGYTF; DNA: TGTGCCACCAGTGATTTCCGGGCCGGAGGGACTAACTATGGCTACACCTTC; D: -; V: TRBV24-1; J: TRBJ1-2; size: -
CDR3: CASSLRTSGSYNEQFF; DNA: TGTGCCAGCAGCTTAAGGACTAGCGGATCCTACAATGAGCAGTTCTTC; D: TRBD2; V: TRBV7-6; J: TRBJ2-1; size: -